These 9 T cell receptor beta chains originate from one sample sequenced in a study of blood T cell repertoires in COVID-19. Repertoires were generated with immunoSEQ multiplex PCR, while TCRdb's copy carries only in-frame clones and drops some. The data hold under 250,000 clones, with 85% to 90% observed a single time. The sequenced material came from peripheral blood. These receptor sequences come from a man aged 45-65 years with COVID-19, enrolled during active disease.

The rearrangement links TRBV20-1 to TRBJ1-2; 7 bases map to TRBD1. V lost 3 bases, J lost 4 bases, and 8 bases stayed unmatched. CDR3 length: 14 amino acids. The germline CDR1 and CDR2 sequences are DFQATT and SNEGSKA (reference sequence). CDR3: CSASRGRQGYGYTF. The DNA of the CDR3 is TGCAGTGCTAGTAGGGGGCGTCAAGGCTATGGCTACACCTTC.

In regard to this clone: A junction end diverges from the germline sequence, so it may reflect a read error. The gene calls are TRBV7-7 and TRBJ1-3; TRBD1 matches 8 bases. The CDR3 contains 15 residues. CDR1 is SSHAT, CDR2 FNYEAQ, per germline (reference sequence). The CDR3 region is CASSIGQGSGNTIYF. CDR3 DNA sequence: TGTGCTAGCAGCATAGGACAGGGCTCTGGAAACACCATATATTTT.

This chain connects TRBV2 to TRBJ1-2; D gene unclear. Germline CDR1 is SNHLY and CDR2 is FYNNEI. The CDR3 runs 11 residues. Trimming stripped 3 bases from V and 13 bases from J, with 12 bases between. CDR3 sequence: CASSDEAPPTF. For the CDR3, the DNA is TGTGCCAGCAGTGACGAAGCGCCCCCCACCTTC. Variable domain in full (rest from reference TRBV2 and TRBJ1-2): EPEVTQTPSHQVTQMGQEVILRCVPISNHLYFYWYRQILGQKVEFLVSFYNNEISEKSEIFDDQFSVERPDGSNFTLKIRSTKLEDSAMYFCASSDEAPPTFGSGTRLTVV.

The J gene is TRBJ1-2, the V gene TRBV30; possible D gene TRBD1, 6 bases. Germline V gene sequence: CDR1 GTSNPN, CDR2 SVGIG (reference sequence). The V end lost 0 bases, the J end lost 10 bases, and 15 bases lay between the germline ends. CDR3 length: 13 residues. This CDR3 is CAWSVAPGEPYTF. The CDR3, as DNA: TGTGCCTGGAGTGTAGCCCCAGGGGAGCCCTACACCTTC.

The chain carries TRBV3-1 (or the pseudogene TRBV3-2) and TRBJ1-6; unclear D gene. The V end lost 1 base, the J end lost 4 bases, and 8 bases lay between the germline ends. Germline V gene sequence: CDR1 LGHDT, CDR2 YNNKEL (reference sequence). The CDR3 covers 15 residues. The CDR3 sequence: CASSQGGGYNSPLHF. Here the CDR3 DNA reads TGTGCCAGCAGCCAAGGTGGAGGGTATAATTCACCCCTCCACTTT.

This clone was counted between two and nine times. The rearrangement joins TRBV19 to TRBJ1-2; the D gene is possibly TRBD1 (5 bases). This CDR3 region has 13 residues. The V gene's germline CDR1 is LNHDA and CDR2 SQIVND (reference sequence). The ends were cut back, 5 bases at V and 7 bases at J, with 14 bases in the middle. The CDR3 DNA follows: TGTGCCAGTAGTGCAGGACAAAACGGTGGCTACACCTTC. This translates into CASSAGQNGGYTF.

This chain uses TRBV5-1 with TRBJ1-1, with D possibly matching TRBD1 (5 bases). The CDR3 sequence is 14 residues long. In germline, CDR1 is SGHRS, CDR2 YFSETQ. V was trimmed by 4 bases and J by 7 bases, leaving 17 bases between them. The CDR3 is CASSPSALGHEAFF. The CDR3 DNA is TGCGCCAGCAGCCCAAGCGCTTTGGGGCATGAAGCTTTCTTT.

The rearrangement links TRBV5-4 to TRBJ2-3, with 11 bases that match TRBD2. Germline loops: CDR1 SGHNT, CDR2 YYREEE (reference sequence). This CDR3 is built from 16 residues. The CDR3 region is CAARLAGGPSTDTQYF. CDR3 bases: TGTGCGGCCCGGCTAGCGGGGGGTCCGAGCACAGATACGCAGTATTTT.

The chain recombines TRBV11-2 with TRBJ2-1; 11 nucleotides align to TRBD2. Germline V gene sequence: CDR1 SGHAT, CDR2 FQNNGV. The CDR3 runs 16 residues. The V segment lost 1 base and the J segment 4 bases; nucleotides outside the gene matches: 3. For the CDR3, the DNA is TGTGCCAGCAGCTTAGTCTCTAGCGGGAGGTACAATGAGCAGTTCTTC. Protein: CASSLVSSGRYNEQFF.